Listed below are T cell receptor beta chains from one sample, sequenced in a study of vaccination effects on CD4 cells after COVID-19. For these TCRs, the target antigens are not known. Measured with immunoSEQ multiplex PCR; TCRdb has only the in-frame clones, and not every one. Altogether about 74,000 clones are present, 60% to 80% being singletons, with the ten largest covering about 2%. The source was CD4+ T cells from PBMCs cultured without peptide, collected before COVID-19 vaccination. Every receptor here comes from a human donor who received a COVID-19 vaccine. The CDR3 runs from the conserved cysteine through the conserved F or W. The D gene is left open where the match is weak. Size tells how often a clone was seen (once, few, many) or the class of an expanded clone, and some rows leave it out.

>NA|TRBV7-2|TRBJ2-5|NA
CASSLVPGVLVKTQYF
TGTGCCAGCAGCCTAGTACCGGGGGTCCTCGTAAAGACCCAGTACTTC
>NA|TRBV6-1|TRBJ2-5|NA
CASSERSGVETQYF
TGTGCCAGCAGTGAACGGTCAGGGGTAGAGACCCAGTACTTC
>NA|TRBV28|TRBJ1-1|NA
CASSLLRGDTEAFF
TGTGCCAGCAGTCTATTGAGGGGGGACACTGAAGCTTTCTTT
>NA|TRBV4-1|TRBJ1-6|TRBD1
CASSQEGQNSPLHF
TGCGCCAGCAGCCAAGAGGGACAGAATTCACCCCTCCACTTT
>NA|TRBV7-2|TRBJ1-6|NA
CASSLEGYSPLHF
TGTGCCAGCAGCTTAGAAGGGTATTCACCCCTCCACTTT
>once|TRBV2|TRBJ2-1|NA
CASSERLAMGEQFF
TGTGCCAGCAGTGAAAGGCTAGCGATGGGGGAGCAGTTCTTC
>few|TRBV9|TRBJ1-6|NA
CASSVVQGGSPLHF
TGTGCCAGCAGCGTAGTACAGGGTGGTTCACCCCTCCACTTT
>NA|TRBV3-1/TRBV3-2|TRBJ2-2|TRBD1
CASSQAHPGQGAVDTGELFF
TGTGCCAGCAGCCAAGCTCATCCGGGACAGGGGGCTGTGGACACCGGGGAGCTGTTTTTT
>NA|TRBV13|TRBJ1-5|NA
CASSLGVGSQNQPQHF
TGTGCCAGCAGCTTAGGCGTGGGGAGTCAGAATCAGCCCCAGCATTTT
>NA|TRBV5-1|TRBJ1-3|NA
CASSVTWPGRNTIYF
TGCGCCAGCAGCGTAACCTGGCCTGGCCGAAACACCATATATTTT
>NA|TRBV30|TRBJ2-5|NA
CAWSKDSQETQYF
TGTGCCTGGAGTAAGGACAGCCAAGAGACCCAGTACTTC
>NA|TRBV6-4|TRBJ2-1|NA
CASSESGTVSYNEQFF
TGTGCCAGCAGTGAGTCCGGGACGGTCTCCTACAATGAGCAGTTCTTC
>NA|TRBV3-1/TRBV3-2|TRBJ1-1|NA
CASSQDLAQGREAFF
TGTGCCAGCAGCCAAGATCTGGCTCAGGGCCGTGAAGCTTTCTTT
>NA|TRBV27|TRBJ1-1|TRBD1
CASSLIQTGGGGTEAFF
TGTGCCAGCAGTTTGATCCAGACAGGGGGCGGTGGCACTGAAGCTTTCTTT
>NA|TRBV7-9|TRBJ1-2|TRBD1
CASSSRTGVGYTF
TGTGCCAGCAGCTCCCGGACAGGCGTTGGCTACACCTTC
>few|TRBV2|TRBJ2-1|TRBD2
CASKGSGGLPREQFF
TGTGCCAGCAAGGGAAGCGGGGGCCTTCCTCGGGAGCAGTTCTTC
>NA|TRBV4-3|TRBJ1-5|TRBD1
CASSQDLTGTGSQPQHF
TGCGCCAGCAGCCAAGATTTAACCGGGACAGGGTCTCAGCCCCAGCATTTT
>NA|TRBV5-1|TRBJ2-1|TRBD2
CASSSLAGVTTTEQFF
TGCGCCAGCAGCTCGCTAGCGGGGGTAACTACAACTGAGCAGTTCTTC
>few|TRBV15|TRBJ1-4|NA
CATSRGEGRKLFF
TGTGCCACCAGCAGAGGAGAAGGGAGAAAACTGTTTTTT
>NA|TRBV7-3|TRBJ1-2|NA
CASSIQGDYGYTF
TGTGCCAGCAGCATCCAGGGCGACTATGGCTACACCTTC
>NA|TRBV7-3|TRBJ1-1|NA
CASSSQVNTEAFF
TGTGCCAGCAGCTCACAGGTGAACACTGAAGCTTTCTTT
>NA|TRBV5-1|TRBJ2-3|TRBD2
CASSSTSGGASTQYF
TGCGCCAGCAGCTCCACTAGCGGGGGGGCCAGTACGCAGTATTTT
>once|TRBV6-5|TRBJ2-5|NA
CASRPGGAVETQYF
TGTGCCAGCAGGCCTGGGGGGGCGGTAGAGACCCAGTACTTC
>NA|TRBV6-5|TRBJ1-2|NA
CASRGTRGLYTF
TGTGCCAGCAGGGGGACAAGGGGCCTCTACACCTTC
>NA|TRBV2|TRBJ1-5|NA
CASTSTSNQPQHF
TGTGCCAGCACCAGTACTAGCAATCAGCCCCAGCATTTT
>NA|TRBV7-8|TRBJ1-5|NA
CASSLRGGPTRPQHF
TGTGCCAGCAGCTTACGGGGGGGCCCAACTAGGCCCCAGCATTTT